This TCR beta chain came from a study of blood T cells in healthy people across ages. Caucasian individuals from Russia who were healthy and aged about 6 to 95 acted as donors. The authors isolated at least 6.5 million PBMCs per sample. Germline V lookup: CDR1 LGHNA, CDR2 YSLEER. The CDR3 sequence is 15 residues long. A second PCR of about 7 to 11 cycles used a sample-barcoded 5' primer and a J-beta primer mix. MiXCR, applied by TCRdb to the 5' RACE reads, yields one record per CDR3 protein. Here the sample spans under 1,100,000 distinct CDR3 sequences, about 25% being singletons. As concerns this clonotype: The junction departs from the called germline gene at one end, perhaps through a read error.

These records were also assigned to another study, of T cells of mothers and their children.

This receptor was obtained from a girl aged 2 to 9 in good health. The sample consisted of blood. The V call is TRBV4-3, the J call TRBJ1-1; D unresolved. CDR3 sequence reads: CASSQDARVGTEALF. In DNA form, the CDR3 reads TGCGCCAGCAGCCAAGATGCGAGGGTGGGCACTGAAGCTCTCTTT.